The 10 T cell receptor beta chains presented below share a single source sample, sequenced in a study of CD8+CD57+ T cells in acquired aplastic anemia. CD8+CD57+ cell expansion, shown by flow cytometry, had occurred in the patients selected for sequencing. It was genomic DNA that served as the template for profiling TCR beta VDJ and CDR3. TCRdb called the reads again in MiXCR, with one record for every CDR3 protein. The repertoire holds approximately 100,000 distinct CDR3 sequences, with roughly 70% as singletons. Sequenced material: sorted CD4+, CD8+, or CD8+CD57+ T cells (not recorded which) from PBMCs. The receptors were gathered from a human donor with aplastic anemia.

This clonotype was seen ten or more times. The chain carries TRBV7-9 and TRBJ2-3; D may correspond to TRBD1 or TRBD2 (6 bases each). V lost 4 bases, J lost 13 bases, and 12 bases lay in between. This CDR3 spans 11 amino acids. The V gene's germline CDR1 is SEHNR and CDR2 FQNEAQ (reference sequence). The CDR3 nucleotides read TGTGCCAGCAGCTGGGGGGCTGAGGAGTATTTT. Amino acids: CASSWGAEEYF. Using reference TRBV7-9 and TRBJ2-3 for the parts outside the CDR3, the full variable domain is DTGVSQNPRHKITKRGQNVTFRCDPISEHNRLYWYRQTLGQGPEFLTYFQNEAQLEKSRLLSDRFSAERPKGSFSTLEIQRTEQGDSAMYLCASSWGAEEYFGPGTRLTVL.

This clonotype was counted ten times or more. This chain uses TRBV29-1 with TRBJ2-3, with D perhaps TRBD2 (6 bases). CDR3 size: 15 residues. Germline assignment: CDR1 SQVTM and CDR2 ANQGSEA. V was clipped by 3 bases and J by 2 bases, with 15 bases between them. The CDR3 sequence is CSVEAGSGITDTQYF. The CDR3 nucleotides read TGCAGCGTTGAGGCTGGTAGCGGAATCACAGATACGCAGTATTTT.

This clonotype showed up just a few times. The V and J genes are TRBV19 and TRBJ1-1, with D unclear. Germline-derived CDR1 and CDR2 are LNHDA and SQIVND (reference sequence). The CDR3 is 13 residues long. Deletions cut 3 bases from V and 1 base from J, with 6 bases between. Here the CDR3 DNA reads TGTGCCAGTAGTATCGGCCCGAACACTGAAGCTTTCTTT. Translation: CASSIGPNTEAFF.

The J gene is TRBJ2-3, the V gene TRBV24-1; 8 bases agree with TRBD2. The germline CDR1 and CDR2 sequences are KGHDR and SFDVKD. The CDR3 has 15 residues. The J segment lost 3 bases and the V segment lost 4 bases, leaving 5 bases of the junction unmatched. For the CDR3, the DNA is TGTGCCACCAGTGAGGCGGGAGGAGGGACAGATACGCAGTATTTT. Translated: CATSEAGGGTDTQYF.

This sequence joins TRBV7-7 and TRBJ2-3, with D unresolved. Trimming cost V 2 bases and J 5 bases, with 8 bases left between them. Germline assignment: CDR1 SSHAT and CDR2 FNYEAQ (reference sequence). This CDR3 region has 13 residues. CDR3 in amino acids: CASSLSKGDTQYF. DNA of the CDR3: TGTGCCAGCAGCTTAAGCAAAGGAGATACGCAGTATTTT.

This clonotype has just one count. The V and J genes are TRBV30 and TRBJ2-3, with D possibly matching TRBD1 (5 bases). V was cut by 3 bases and J by 2 bases, with 12 bases left in between. CDR3 length equals 14 residues. Per the germline V gene, CDR1 is GTSNPN and CDR2 is SVGIG (reference sequence). CDR3 sequence reads: CAWSRVLNTDTQYF. Here the CDR3 DNA reads TGTGCCTGGAGCAGGGTTCTAAACACAGATACGCAGTATTTT. The variable domain in full, completed from reference TRBV30 and TRBJ2-3, reads SQTIHQWPATLVQPVGSPLSLECTVEGTSNPNLYWYRQAAGRGLQLLFYSVGIGQISSEVPQNLSASRPQDRQFILSSKKLLLSDSGFYLCAWSRVLNTDTQYFGPGTRLTVL.

The genes are TRBV7-9 and TRBJ2-7; the D call may be TRBD1 or TRBD2 (5 bases each). The J call may be incorrect, as the DNA end agrees better with TRBJ2-5. The CDR3 totals 15 residues. The germline V gene has CDR1 SEHNR and CDR2 FQNEAQ (reference sequence). CDR3 in DNA: TGTGCCAGCAGCTTATTGTTGTCGGGACGGGAGACCCAGTACTTC. This gives the protein CASSLLLSGRETQYF.

This clonotype appeared many times. The rearrangement links TRBV9 to TRBJ2-2; D possibly uses TRBD1 or TRBD2 (5 bases each). Germline CDR1 is SGDLS and CDR2 is YYNGEE. V gave up 0 bases and J gave up 1 base, with 13 bases separating them. The CDR3 contains 17 residues. In DNA form, the CDR3 reads TGTGCCAGCAGCGTAGCACGGGACCACCGGAACACCGGGGAGCTGTTTTTT. It specifies CASSVARDHRNTGELFF.

The chain employs TRBV2 and TRBJ1-4, with D unclear. Germline lookup yields CDR1 SNHLY and CDR2 FYNNEI. The CDR3 length is 12 residues. V was cut by 8 bases and J by 7 bases, with 11 bases left in between. In nucleotides, the CDR3 is TGTGCCAGCGCGGCTCCGGTTGAAAAACTGTTTTTT. This gives the protein CASAAPVEKLFF.

The sample holds many counts of this clonotype. The chain joins TRBV9 to TRBJ1-2, with 7 bases lining up with TRBD1. V was clipped by 6 bases and J by 4 bases; unmatched bases: 3. CDR1 is SGDLS and CDR2 is YYNGEE in the germline V gene. The CDR3 extends over 12 amino acids. The CDR3 loop reads CASKTGIYGYTF. For the CDR3, the DNA is TGTGCCAGCAAGACAGGGATCTATGGCTACACCTTC.